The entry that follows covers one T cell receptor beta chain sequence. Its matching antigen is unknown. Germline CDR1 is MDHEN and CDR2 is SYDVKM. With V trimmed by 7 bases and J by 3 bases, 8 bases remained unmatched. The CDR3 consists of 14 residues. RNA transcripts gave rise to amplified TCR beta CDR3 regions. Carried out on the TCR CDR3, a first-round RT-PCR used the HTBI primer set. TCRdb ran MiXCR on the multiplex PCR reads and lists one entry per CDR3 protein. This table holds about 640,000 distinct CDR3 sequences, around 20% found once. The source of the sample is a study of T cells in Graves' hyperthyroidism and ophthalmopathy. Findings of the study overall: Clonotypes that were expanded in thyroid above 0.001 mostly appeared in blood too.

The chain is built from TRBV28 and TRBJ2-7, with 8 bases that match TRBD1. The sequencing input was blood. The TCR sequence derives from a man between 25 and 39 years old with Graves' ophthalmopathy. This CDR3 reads CASTIGQGFYEQYF. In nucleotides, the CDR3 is TGTGCCAGCACCATAGGACAGGGCTTCTACGAGCAGTACTTC.